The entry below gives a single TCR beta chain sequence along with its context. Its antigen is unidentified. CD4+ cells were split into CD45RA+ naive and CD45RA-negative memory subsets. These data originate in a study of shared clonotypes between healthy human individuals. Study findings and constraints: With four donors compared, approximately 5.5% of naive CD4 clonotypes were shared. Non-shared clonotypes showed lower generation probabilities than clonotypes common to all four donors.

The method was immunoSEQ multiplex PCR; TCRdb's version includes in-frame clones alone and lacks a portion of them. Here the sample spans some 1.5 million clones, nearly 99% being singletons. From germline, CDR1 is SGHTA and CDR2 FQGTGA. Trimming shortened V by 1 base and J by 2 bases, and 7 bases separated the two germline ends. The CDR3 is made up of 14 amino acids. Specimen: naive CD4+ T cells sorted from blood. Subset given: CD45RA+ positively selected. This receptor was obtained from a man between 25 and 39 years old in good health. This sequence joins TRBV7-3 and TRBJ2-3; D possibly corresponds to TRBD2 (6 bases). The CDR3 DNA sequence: TGTGCCAGCAGCTTAAGGCGGGACACAGATACGCAGTATTTT. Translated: CASSLRRDTDTQYF. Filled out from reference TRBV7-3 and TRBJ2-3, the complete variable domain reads GAGVSQTPSNKVTEKGKYVELRCDPISGHTALYWYRQSLGQGPEFLIYFQGTGAADDSGLPNDRFFAVRPEGSVSTLKIQRTERGDSAVYLCASSLRRDTDTQYFGPGTRLTVL.